This T cell receptor beta chain derives from a study of shared T cell receptors in the human thymus. TCRdb's copy holds only in-frame clones and misses some; the assay was immunoSEQ multiplex PCR. The repertoire holds approximately 580,000 clones, with around 82% as singletons. Trimming cost V 1 base and J 4 bases, with 14 bases left between them. The CDR3 totals 16 residues. Germline V gene lookup returns CDR1 SGHRS and CDR2 YFSETQ. These data are also associated with another study on human thymus T cells. That publication notes: It was healthy Finnish infants having corrective surgery for congenital heart defects who were the donors. In corrective heart surgery, resections were taken, and these provided the thymus tissue. Repertoires from thymus and blood appeared to show biased V and J gene usage. Highly overlapping thymic repertoires in unrelated individuals were reported by related research.

The specimen sequenced was thymocytes. The clonotype was recovered from a boy less than two years old with a congenital heart defect. The gene calls are TRBV5-1 and TRBJ2-2; weak D call: TRBD2 (6 bases). In DNA, the CDR3 is TGCGCCAGCAGCTTGAGGACCACCGGGGGCACCGGGGAGCTGTTTTTT. It is translated as CASSLRTTGGTGELFF.